Described below is a single T cell receptor beta chain sequence and its context. This receptor's antigen is unknown. No much larger clone exists at a distance of one base, and base qualities are not known. From its cysteine to its phenylalanine, the CDR3 spans 14 amino acids. The only DNA kept is the CDR3, 42 bases in frame from the first base. The junction carries 11 bases between V and J, which are trimmed by 2 bases and 4 bases respectively. Taken from the germline V gene, the CDR1 and CDR2 loops are ENHRY and SYGVKD. This sample stems from a study of circulating and synovial CD4+ cells in juvenile arthritis (dated by TCRdb to the mid-2010s). Broadly, across the study: Within each patient, the study compared the TCRbeta CDR3 repertoires of three groups: circulating HLA-DR+ CD4 T cells, bulk blood CD4 T cells, and synovial CD4 T cells. The goal of the repertoire sequencing was to confirm that synovial clonotypes were enriched in a circulating synovial-like CD4 T cell subset. General conclusions and limits of the study: Circulating pathogenic-like lymphocytes clustered together with synovial T cells, and compared with bulk blood, the circulating pathogenic-like lymphocytes shared a substantially higher fraction of CDR3 sequences with synovium. Synovial and circulating pathogenic-like lymphocyte repertoires were less diverse than bulk blood CD4 repertoires, with some CPL samples as oligoclonal as synovium. Because overlap with synovium rose as sequencing depth increased, the measured fractions of shared clonotypes likely underestimated the overlap of the full repertoire. No difference between circulating pathogenic-like lymphocytes and bulk blood T cells was detected by traditional Vbeta family usage analysis. Because T cell genome counts differed by at least an order of magnitude between CPL and bulk blood CD4 samples, sample-size effects were addressed.

The sequenced samples were obtained from patients with active juvenile idiopathic arthritis. Cells were sorted immediately after thawing, with dead cells excluded using Live/Dead Fixable Near-IR Stain. Receptors were amplified or captured by the immunoSEQ multiplex PCR assay. TCRbeta CDR3 sequencing was carried out by an external provider as a commercial service. From the authors' description of their analysis: The analyses used productive nucleotide sequences together with amino acid sequences obtained by in silico translation. Diversity was measured as Renyi entropy over a range of alpha values, and the median of 200 repeated subsamples was taken to equalise sample size. For clustering, the distance between each pair of repertoires was computed as one minus the Chao-modified Jaccard index, which corrected for under-sampling. Frequency-weighted overlap with synovial clonotypes was computed at 200 sample sizes with 200 draws without replacement at each size, and the value at the size of the smaller sample was reported. This is the immuneACCESS table as TCRdb keeps it, with only in-frame sequences that have V and J called. A part of the clones is gone; compared with another copy, unresolved V genes explain less than half, and the rest is unexplained. V and J calls and clone size come straight from that table; D and trimming were deduced from the DNA. This sample is represented by approximately 36,000 clones; 90% to 95% of them were singletons. Of the sample, around 0.67% falls within the top ten clones.

This chain is built from TRBV10-3 and TRBJ1-2; a tentative D match to TRBD1 spans 6 bases. The sequence came from a human donor with juvenile idiopathic arthritis. The source material was CD4+ T cells from blood. The CDR3 protein sequence reads: CAISEATGPYGYTF. The DNA reads TGTGCCATCAGTGAGGCGACAGGCCCCTATGGCTACACCTTC.